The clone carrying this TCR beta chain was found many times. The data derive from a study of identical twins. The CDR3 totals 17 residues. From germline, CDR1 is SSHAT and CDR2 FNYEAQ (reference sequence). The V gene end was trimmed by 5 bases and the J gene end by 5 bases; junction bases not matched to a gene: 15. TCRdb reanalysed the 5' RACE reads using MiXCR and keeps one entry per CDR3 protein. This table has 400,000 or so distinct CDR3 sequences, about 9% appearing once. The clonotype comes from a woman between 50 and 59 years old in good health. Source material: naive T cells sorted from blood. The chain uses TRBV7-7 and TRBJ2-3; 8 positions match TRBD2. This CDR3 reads CASSPRLSGDKKDTQYF. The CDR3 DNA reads TGTGCCAGCAGCCCACGACTTAGCGGGGATAAGAAAGATACGCAGTATTTT.